This T cell receptor beta chain was observed in a study of control samples from healthy donors and cancer patients. Here immunoSEQ multiplex PCR was the method, and the copy in TCRdb shows in-frame clones only, minus some. Here the sample spans 130,000 or so clones, approximately 89% being singletons. The CDR3 loop spans 14 amino acids. The germline V and J ends were trimmed by 0 bases and 5 bases, with 7 bases remaining between them. Germline V gene data show CDR1 as SGHDN and CDR2 as FVKESK. Sequenced material: PBMCs. This receptor was taken from a man between 45 and 60 years old with head and neck cancer. The gene calls are TRBV14 and TRBJ2-2; D is perhaps TRBD1 (6 bases). CDR3 sequence: CASSQDRGTGELFF. For the CDR3, the DNA is TGTGCCAGCAGCCAAGACAGGGGAACCGGGGAGCTGTTTTTT.